A single sample gave rise to the 20 T cell receptor beta chains below, sequenced in a study of ipilimumab plus nivolumab after autologous stem cell transplantation. Sequencing was performed with immunoSEQ multiplex PCR; in TCRdb, only in-frame clones are kept and a portion is missing. In the table there are about 15,000 clones, 65% to 85% of which are singletons. Sequenced material: PBMCs, taken in a trial of ipilimumab plus nivolumab as post-transplant consolidation. The receptors were sampled from a male donor with primary mediastinal lymphoma.

The chain links TRBV9 to TRBJ1-3; no definite D call. This CDR3 is built from 15 residues. The ends were cut back, 0 bases at V and 0 bases at J, with 7 bases in the middle. Germline assignment: CDR1 SGDLS and CDR2 YYNGEE. CDR3 region: CASSVGVLSGNTIYF. CDR3 sequence (DNA): TGTGCCAGCAGCGTAGGGGTGCTCTCTGGAAACACCATATATTTT.

In its sample, this clone was seen a few times. V is TRBV10-3 and J is TRBJ1-6; 7 nucleotides line up with TRBD1. CDR1 ENHRY and CDR2 SYGVKD come from the germline V gene. V shed 6 bases and J 6 bases; nucleotides not matched to a gene: 2. The length of the CDR3 is 13 residues. This chain's CDR3 is CAISDRVNSPLHF. Here the CDR3 DNA reads TGTGCCATCAGCGACAGGGTTAATTCACCCCTCCACTTT.

CDR3 residues: CASSLWGSTDTQYF. CDR3 coding DNA: TGTGCCAGCAGCTTATGGGGGAGCACAGATACGCAGTATTTT. This chain joins TRBV13 and TRBJ2-3; the D gene could be TRBD1 or TRBD2 (5 bases each). This CDR3 comprises 14 residues. The germline gives CDR1 PRHDT, CDR2 FYEKMQ (reference sequence). V lost 2 bases and J 0 bases, leaving 6 bases between the germline ends.

This clone was seen more than once but under ten times. This chain uses TRBV5-1 with TRBJ1-2, with 9 bases fitting TRBD1. This CDR3 spans 13 amino acids. After removal of 2 bases from V and 9 bases from J, the junction contained 5 bases not matched to a gene. CDR1 SGHRS and CDR2 YFSETQ come from the germline V gene. This CDR3 reads CASSLHRGQSYTF. The CDR3 DNA sequence: TGCGCCAGCAGCTTACACAGGGGGCAGAGCTACACCTTC.

This sequence joins TRBV29-1 and TRBJ2-2; 7 bases match TRBD1. In germline, CDR1 is SQVTM, CDR2 ANQGSEA. This CDR3 comprises 11 residues. V shed 6 bases, J shed 5 bases, and the junction held 0 bases outside the gene matches. In DNA, the CDR3 is TGCAGCGTACAGGGGACCGGGGAGCTGTTTTTT. Protein product: CSVQGTGELFF.

This chain connects TRBV29-1 to TRBJ2-1; 9 positions agree with TRBD2. CDR1 and CDR2 (germline): SQVTM, ANQGSEA. The V segment lost 4 bases and the J segment 7 bases; nucleotides outside the gene matches: 5. The CDR3 has 13 residues. In DNA, the CDR3 is TGCAGCGTTGTAGCGGGAGTAGGAAATGAGCAGTTCTTC. The encoded protein is CSVVAGVGNEQFF.

By share of the sample, this clone is medium-sized (0.01 to 0.1%). The rearrangement links TRBV5-5 to TRBJ2-7; D is undetermined. This CDR3 contains 14 residues. With 5 bases removed from V and 4 bases from J, the gap between germline ends came to 16 bases. In germline, CDR1 is SGHKS, CDR2 YYEKEE (reference sequence). The CDR3 reads CASSYGRAQYEQYF. CDR3 DNA: TGTGCCAGCAGTTATGGACGGGCCCAATACGAGCAGTACTTC.

This sequence joins TRBV5-4 and TRBJ2-2, with 9 bases that match TRBD1. The CDR3 contains 15 residues. Trimming removed 4 bases from V and 5 bases from J; junction bases left unmatched: 6. Germline V gives CDR1 SGHNT, CDR2 YYREEE (reference sequence). The CDR3 loop reads CASSRGQGGTGELFF. CDR3 in DNA: TGTGCCAGCAGCCGGGGACAGGGAGGGACCGGGGAGCTGTTTTTT.

This rearrangement joins TRBV28 to TRBJ2-7; possible D gene TRBD2, 7 bases. Trimming took off 5 bases at V and 3 bases at J, with 20 bases between the two ends. Germline CDR1 MDHEN, CDR2 SYDVKM. The CDR3 length is 16 residues. In DNA, the CDR3 is TGTGCCAGCAGTCCACCGGGGAGCGGGGACAACTACGAGCAGTACTTC. Translating it yields CASSPPGSGDNYEQYF.

The chain joins TRBV6-5 to TRBJ1-2, with TRBD1 as a possible D gene (6 bases). The V end was cut by 2 bases, the J end by 8 bases, with 18 bases between. This CDR3 spans 15 amino acids. Germline V gene data show CDR1 as MNHEY and CDR2 as SVGAGI. The CDR3 spells CASSYGQGTMVGYTF. CDR3 DNA: TGTGCCAGCAGTTACGGGCAGGGGACAATGGTGGGCTACACCTTC.

The CDR3 loop reads CASSRRQGQRGDTQYF. Here the CDR3 DNA reads TGTGCCAGCAGCCGGAGACAGGGCCAGAGGGGAGATACGCAGTATTTT. V and J are TRBV7-9 and TRBJ2-3; TRBD1 matches 7 bases. V lost 5 bases to trimming and J lost 5 bases; unmatched junction nucleotides: 13. CDR1 SEHNR and CDR2 FQNEAQ come from the germline V gene (reference sequence). The CDR3 runs to 16 residues.

The rearrangement links TRBV4-3 to TRBJ1-5; 7 nucleotides match TRBD1. The V and J ends lost 1 base and 6 bases, in that order; junction bases with no gene match: 6. Germline CDR1 reads LGHNA; CDR2 reads YSLEER. CDR3 length equals 15 residues. The CDR3 loop is CASSQGTTGTQPQHF. CDR3 in DNA: TGCGCCAGCAGCCAAGGGACGACAGGGACTCAGCCCCAGCATTTT.

The chain's CDR3 is CASSEATGAPTEAFF. The CDR3 bases are TGTGCCAGCAGTGAAGCGACAGGGGCGCCCACTGAAGCTTTCTTT. V and J are TRBV6-1 and TRBJ1-1; 8 bases align to TRBD1. Unmatched junction bases numbered 4, after V lost 0 bases and J lost 4 bases. This CDR3 contains 15 residues. Germline-derived CDR1 and CDR2 are MNHNS and SASEGT.

The chain links TRBV7-9 to TRBJ1-4; weak D call: TRBD1 (5 bases). Between the trimmed V and J ends, which lost 1 base and 1 base, there was a span of 10 bases. The CDR3 totals 16 residues. CDR1 and CDR2 from the germline V gene are SEHNR and FQNEAQ (reference sequence). The CDR3 spells CASSLGQSVTNEKLFF. CDR3 sequence (DNA): TGTGCCAGCAGCTTAGGACAGAGCGTAACTAATGAAAAACTGTTTTTT.

The chain employs TRBV28 and TRBJ1-2; D gene uncertain. Trimming stripped 5 bases from V and 0 bases from J, with 16 bases between. The CDR3 has 16 amino acids. CDR1 and CDR2 from the germline V gene are MDHEN and SYDVKM. The CDR3 nucleotides are TGTGCCAGCAGTAAGGCCAAGTTATCCGCTAACTATGGCTACACCTTC. Translated: CASSKAKLSANYGYTF.

This clone was seen a handful of times. This chain joins TRBV7-9 and TRBJ1-2, with a possible D match to TRBD1 (5 bases). Germline CDR1 and CDR2: SEHNR and FQNEAQ (reference sequence). Trimming removed 5 bases from V and 2 bases from J, with 12 bases in between. The CDR3 loop spans 14 amino acids. Here the CDR3 reads CASSRWGDNYGYTF. In DNA, the CDR3 is TGTGCCAGCAGCCGCTGGGGGGACAACTATGGCTACACCTTC.

The chain uses TRBV6-5 and TRBJ1-2, with TRBD1 matching 7 bases. Germline V gene lookup returns CDR1 MNHEY and CDR2 SVGAGI. The CDR3 covers 14 residues. With V trimmed by 6 bases and J by 4 bases, 8 bases remained unmatched. The CDR3: CASRAPTGSYGYTF. Here the CDR3 DNA reads TGTGCCAGCAGGGCCCCGACAGGGAGCTATGGCTACACCTTC.

This chain links TRBV7-9 with TRBJ2-2; D unclear. Germline CDR1 SEHNR, CDR2 FQNEAQ (reference sequence). CDR3 size: 15 residues. V lost 3 bases, J lost 3 bases, and 11 bases lay in between. Here the CDR3 reads CASSLQPGDTGELFF. Here the CDR3 DNA reads TGTGCCAGCAGCTTGCAGCCCGGCGACACCGGGGAGCTGTTTTTT.

This chain connects TRBV2 to TRBJ2-5; TRBD1 aligns across 9 bases. The CDR3 extends over 16 amino acids. V shed 4 bases and J 3 bases; nucleotides not matched to a gene: 9. The V gene's germline CDR1 is SNHLY and CDR2 FYNNEI. This CDR3 is CASSGTGTGPKETQYF. CDR3 nucleotide sequence: TGTGCCAGCAGTGGGACCGGGACAGGGCCAAAAGAGACCCAGTACTTC.

The table lists this clone with a count of one. The V gene is TRBV28, the J gene TRBJ2-7; no clear D. This CDR3 contains 15 residues. Germline loops: CDR1 MDHEN, CDR2 SYDVKM. The ends were cut back, 6 bases at V and 0 bases at J, with 15 bases in the middle. Here the CDR3 DNA reads TGTGCCAGCAGGACCACTCTACAAGGCTCCTACGAGCAGTACTTC. Protein: CASRTTLQGSYEQYF.